One and the same sample provided the 22 T cell receptor beta chains below, sequenced in a study of identical twins. TCRdb re-analysed the 5' RACE reads in MiXCR, keeping a single row per CDR3 protein. The sample holds 1.5 million to 2 million distinct CDR3 sequences, around 33% seen once. The sequenced sample consisted of cord blood. All receptors come from a newborn girl in good health.

In its sample, this clonotype was seen a few times. The chain has TRBV5-1 and TRBJ1-5; D is perhaps TRBD1 (5 bases). Trimming removed 0 bases from V and 5 bases from J, with 9 bases in between. The CDR3 totals 14 residues. Germline CDR1 and CDR2: SGHRS and YFSETQ. The CDR3 nucleotides are TGCGCCAGCAGCTTGGGGGGGAACTATCAGCCCCAGCATTTT. This encodes CASSLGGNYQPQHF.

The rearrangement uses TRBV19 and TRBJ2-2; 8 nucleotides agree with TRBD1. The J segment lost 0 bases and the V segment lost 6 bases, leaving 3 bases of the junction unmatched. This CDR3 contains 15 residues. Germline assignment: CDR1 LNHDA and CDR2 SQIVND (reference sequence). This CDR3 is CASRAGQANTGELFF. The CDR3 DNA is TGTGCCAGTAGGGCGGGACAGGCGAACACCGGGGAGCTGTTTTTT. Based on the CDR3 plus reference TRBV19 and TRBJ2-2, the full variable domain is DGGITQSPKYLFRKEGQNVTLSCEQNLNHDAMYWYRQDPGQGLRLIYYSQIVNDFQKGDIAEGYSVSREKKESFPLTVTSAQKNPTAFYLCASRAGQANTGELFFGEGSRLTVL.

The J gene is TRBJ2-5, the V gene TRBV12-3 or TRBV12-4; 9 positions match TRBD1. The V gene end was trimmed by 6 bases and the J gene end by 9 bases; junction bases not matched to a gene: 11. The CDR3 is 14 amino acids. CDR3 sequence: CASRRGTGFSSQYF. The DNA of the CDR3 is TGTGCCAGCAGAAGGGGGACAGGGTTCTCGTCCCAGTACTTC.

The chain is built from TRBV7-2 and TRBJ2-7; 12 bases are shared with TRBD2. This CDR3 is built from 17 residues. From germline, CDR1 is SGHTA and CDR2 FQGNSA. V lost 5 bases and J lost 2; bases outside the gene matches: 10. The CDR3 loop is CASSPRLAGATTYEQYF. CDR3 bases: TGTGCCAGCAGCCCTAGACTAGCGGGGGCCACAACCTACGAGCAGTACTTC.

The chain joins TRBV7-2 to TRBJ2-5; 8 bases map to TRBD2. The end of the DNA fits TRBJ2-4 better, so the J call may be wrong. Per germline, CDR1 SGHTA and CDR2 FQGNSA. The CDR3 length is 16 residues. In DNA form, the CDR3 reads TGTGCCAGCAGCTCTGGTAGCGGGATGGCCAAAAACATTCAGTACTTC. Its protein is CASSSGSGMAKNIQYF.

The rearrangement uses TRBV6-1 and TRBJ2-7; 11 positions agree with TRBD1. This CDR3 is built from 16 residues. The germline V gene encodes CDR1 MNHNS and CDR2 SASEGT. The ends lost 2 bases at V and 3 bases at J; junction bases unmatched: 6. The CDR3 nucleotides are TGTGCCAGCAGTGAACGGGGACAGGGGGACTACTACGAGCAGTACTTC. Translated: CASSERGQGDYYEQYF.

This chain joins TRBV6-6 and TRBJ2-1; 8 bases align to TRBD2. Trimming at V came to 2 bases and at J to 6 bases, leaving 6 bases not matched to a gene. CDR1 and CDR2 (germline): MNHNY, SVGAGI (reference sequence). The CDR3 totals 15 residues. The DNA of the CDR3 is TGTGCCAGCAGTTACGAAAGGACTAGCATCAATGAGCAGTTCTTC. Translation: CASSYERTSINEQFF.

About this clonotype itself: An end of the junction does not agree with germline; a read error may underlie this. The genes are TRBV3-1 and TRBJ2-3; unclear D gene. Per the germline V gene, CDR1 is LGHDT and CDR2 is YNNKEL (reference sequence). CDR3 length equals 11 residues. The DNA of the CDR3 is TGTGCCAGCGGCCAAAGGACTACGCAGTATTTT. As protein: CASGQRTTQYF.

This clonotype showed up many times. This sequence joins TRBV10-3 and TRBJ2-5, with D unresolved. The germline V gene encodes CDR1 ENHRY and CDR2 SYGVKD. Trimming cost V 2 bases and J 11 bases, with 9 bases left between them. The CDR3 contains 11 residues. CDR3 amino acids: CAISEGNEQYF. CDR3 bases: TGTGCCATCAGTGAGGGGAATGAGCAGTACTTC.

Points on this clonotype: The junction departs from germline at one end; a sequencing error may be responsible. The rearrangement uses TRBV7-7 and TRBJ2-3; D is tentatively TRBD1 or TRBD2 (7 bases each). The germline CDR1 and CDR2 sequences are SSHAT and FNYEAQ (reference sequence). The CDR3 contains 17 residues. CDR3 in DNA: TGTGCTAGCATCCCAAATCGACAGGGAGGGCCCACAGATACGCAGTATTTT. Amino acid sequence: CASIPNRQGGPTDTQYF.

The CDR3 protein is CASSAAWNEQFF. In nucleotides, the CDR3 is TGTGCCAGCAGCGCCGCGTGGAATGAGCAGTTCTTC. The gene calls are TRBV6-1 and TRBJ2-1, with unresolved D. The germline V gene encodes CDR1 MNHNS and CDR2 SASEGT. The CDR3 spans 12 residues. Trimming left V 6 bases short and J 7 bases short, with 10 bases between.

The sample holds a few counts of this clonotype. V gene TRBV12-3 or TRBV12-4 combines with J gene TRBJ2-5; TRBD1 matches at 7 bases. This CDR3 has 17 residues. Unmatched junction bases numbered 11, after V lost 3 bases and J lost 1 base. CDR3 amino acids: CASSFSYFRDSQETQYF. The CDR3 DNA reads as TGTGCCAGCAGTTTTTCTTATTTTAGGGACAGCCAAGAGACCCAGTACTTC.

The chain uses TRBV12-3 or TRBV12-4 and TRBJ1-5; possible D gene TRBD1, 6 bases. V lost 6 bases, J lost 6 bases, and 12 bases lay in between. This CDR3 contains 13 residues. In nucleotides, the CDR3 is TGTGCCAGCAGCGTAAGGGGGGTTCAGCCCCAGCATTTT. This gives the protein CASSVRGVQPQHF.

V usage is TRBV7-9 and J usage is TRBJ2-3; TRBD2 aligns across 10 bases. Trimming took 4 bases from V and 4 from J; bases not matched to a gene: 8. This CDR3 region has 16 residues. Germline assignment: CDR1 SEHNR and CDR2 FQNEAQ (reference sequence). As DNA, the CDR3 is TGTGCCAGCAGCTCCTACAGCGGGGGGGCCTCAGATACGCAGTATTTT. Its protein is CASSSYSGGASDTQYF.

The chain employs TRBV10-3 and TRBJ2-1; TRBD2 agrees at 9 bases. This CDR3 contains 12 residues. V lost 7 bases to trimming and J lost 14 bases; unmatched junction nucleotides: 9. CDR1 ENHRY and CDR2 SYGVKD come from the germline V gene. The CDR3 region has the DNA TGTGCCATCACGGGAGCGGGGGGTAAGGAGTTCTTC. This codes for CAITGAGGKEFF.

The chain has TRBV20-1 and TRBJ2-2; tentatively, D is TRBD2 (5 bases). V gave up 0 bases and J gave up 2 bases, with 7 bases separating them. There are 14 residues in the CDR3. The germline V gene has CDR1 DFQATT and CDR2 SNEGSKA (reference sequence). CDR3 loop: CSARDPGNTGELFF. In nucleotides, the CDR3 is TGCAGTGCTAGAGATCCGGGAAACACCGGGGAGCTGTTTTTT.

V gene TRBV4-2 combines with J gene TRBJ2-3; 10 nucleotides match TRBD2. The CDR3 sequence is 17 residues long. J gave up 1 base and V 0 bases, and 4 bases lay outside the gene matches. CDR1 and CDR2 (germline): LGHNA, YNFKEQ. CDR3 nucleotides: TGTGCCAGCAGCCAAGATTCAGCGGGGGGGCGCACAGATACGCAGTATTTT. It yields the protein CASSQDSAGGRTDTQYF.

V gene TRBV12-3 or TRBV12-4 combines with J gene TRBJ2-1; D might be TRBD2 (5 bases). Trimming left V 10 bases short and J 4 bases short, with 11 bases between. The length of the CDR3 is 12 residues. CDR3 amino acids: CATRRAYNEQFF. CDR3 nucleotide sequence: TGTGCCACCAGGCGGGCTTACAATGAGCAGTTCTTC.

A few counts support this clonotype. The chain is built from TRBV3-1 and TRBJ2-7; D is unclear. The CDR3 totals 16 residues. Germline assignment: CDR1 LGHDT and CDR2 YNNKEL (reference sequence). V lost 0 bases and J 2 bases, leaving 14 bases between the germline ends. CDR3 sequence (DNA): TGTGCCAGCAGCCAAGATTACGGGCGTAGTACCTACGAGCAGTACTTC. As protein: CASSQDYGRSTYEQYF.

For this clonotype: It may be a read error: a sequence one base away is much more abundant. The chain joins TRBV29-1 to TRBJ2-1, with D unclear. The CDR3 has 14 residues. Germline V CDR1 and CDR2: SQVTM, ANQGSEA. CDR3 in DNA: TGCAGCGTTGTCTGGGCCCGCACGTACAGTGAGCAGTTCTTC. Translated: CSVVWARTYSEQFF.

This clonotype showed up just a few times. The chain links TRBV6-1 to TRBJ2-4; TRBD1 aligns across 8 bases. The assigned J gene may be wrong: the sequence end matches TRBJ2-7 better. The CDR3 has 14 residues. CDR1 and CDR2 (germline): MNHNS, SASEGT. CDR3: CASLSRQGPYEQYF. In DNA form, the CDR3 reads TGTGCCAGCCTAAGCAGACAGGGGCCCTACGAGCAGTACTTC.

This clonotype was observed a few times. The CDR3 loop reads CASSAYSGGSYEQYF. CDR3 coding DNA: TGTGCCAGCAGCGCGTATAGCGGGGGATCCTACGAGCAGTACTTC. The chain carries TRBV11-2 and TRBJ2-7; 9 positions agree with TRBD2. The V gene end was trimmed by 5 bases and the J gene end by 1 base; junction bases not matched to a gene: 6. This CDR3 contains 15 residues. Germline V gene data show CDR1 as SGHAT and CDR2 as FQNNGV.